This is a list of T cell receptor beta chains from one sample in a study of blood T cell repertoires in COVID-19. The data were produced by immunoSEQ multiplex PCR, yet TCRdb's version contains in-frame clones alone and is incomplete. The data contain approximately 170,000 clones, 80% to 85% of them singletons. Sequenced material: peripheral blood. The receptor set was obtained from a human donor with acute or convalescent COVID-19. The donor label of this sample is uncertain. CDR3s include the opening cysteine and the closing phenylalanine or tryptophan. A D gene is named only where the DNA matches it firmly. A row's size may be missing; if present it is once, few, many or a size class.

v_call,j_call,d_call,clone_size,cdr3_aa,cdr3_nt
TRBV5-5,TRBJ1-2,TRBD1,NA,CASSFSGTGGVDGYTF,TGTGCCAGCAGCTTCTCCGGGACAGGGGGGGTGGATGGCTACACCTTC
TRBV2,TRBJ2-3,NA,NA,CASGRRGDTQYF,TGTGCCAGCGGGCGGCGGGGAGATACGCAGTATTTT
TRBV5-4,TRBJ1-1,NA,NA,CASSLEAGVTEAFF,TGTGCCAGCAGCTTGGAAGCCGGGGTGACTGAAGCTTTCTTT
TRBV6-5,TRBJ1-3,TRBD1,NA,CASSYTGQGGNTIYF,TGTGCCAGCAGTTACACCGGACAGGGCGGAAACACCATATATTTT
TRBV19,TRBJ1-5,NA,once,CASKPQGINQPQHF,TGTGCCAGTAAACCTCAGGGGATCAATCAGCCCCAGCATTTT
TRBV2,TRBJ2-1,TRBD2,few,CASVRYLAGNEQFF,TGTGCCAGCGTCAGGTACCTAGCGGGCAATGAGCAGTTCTTC
TRBV28,TRBJ2-5,TRBD1,once,CASSSLGQGLQETQYF,TGTGCCAGCAGTTCCCTAGGACAGGGGCTCCAAGAGACCCAGTACTTC
TRBV12-3/TRBV12-4,TRBJ2-1,NA,few,CASTRYNEQFF,TGTGCCAGCACCCGGTACAATGAGCAGTTCTTC
TRBV11-3,TRBJ2-2,NA,NA,CASSLSATGELFF,TGTGCCAGCAGCTTAAGCGCCACCGGGGAGCTGTTTTTT
TRBV21-1,TRBJ1-2,NA,NA,CASDAGQSNYGYTF,TGTGCCAGCGACGCGGGACAGTCTAACTATGGCTACACCTTC
TRBV6-5,TRBJ1-1,NA,NA,CASRAGVNTEAFF,TGTGCCAGCAGGGCAGGGGTGAACACTGAAGCTTTCTTT
TRBV3-1/TRBV3-2,TRBJ1-4,NA,NA,CASSQGGPLNEKLFF,TGTGCCAGCAGCCAAGGAGGGCCTCTGAATGAAAAACTGTTTTTT
TRBV9,TRBJ2-3,TRBD2,NA,CASSARFSGGMDTQYF,TGTGCCAGCAGCGCCCGATTTAGCGGGGGGATGGATACGCAGTATTTT
TRBV2,TRBJ2-1,TRBD2,NA,CASSEALAGGIEQFF,TGTGCCAGCAGTGAAGCACTAGCGGGAGGGATTGAGCAGTTCTTC
TRBV18,TRBJ2-1,NA,NA,CASSPPTGLEQFF,TGTGCCAGCTCACCCCCTACAGGGCTTGAGCAGTTCTTC
TRBV2,TRBJ2-7,TRBD1,NA,CASNHPTGGYEQYF,TGTGCCAGCAATCACCCGACAGGGGGCTACGAGCAGTACTTC
TRBV9,TRBJ2-7,TRBD2,NA,CASSPQGGLATEQYF,TGTGCCAGCAGCCCTCAAGGCGGACTAGCGACCGAGCAGTACTTC
TRBV7-8,TRBJ2-1,NA,NA,CASSSRGFGSYEQFF,TGTGCCAGCAGCTCCAGGGGATTTGGGTCGTATGAGCAGTTCTTC
TRBV28,TRBJ2-7,TRBD2,NA,CASSPPPSGRADEQYF,TGTGCCAGCAGCCCCCCTCCTAGCGGGAGGGCTGACGAGCAGTACTTC
TRBV19,TRBJ1-1,TRBD1,NA,CASSIVTGTTTEAFF,TGTGCCAGTAGTATAGTGACAGGGACGACCACTGAAGCTTTCTTT
TRBV5-1,TRBJ1-6,TRBD1,NA,CASSQSGDRRGNSPLHF,TGCGCCAGCAGCCAAAGTGGGGACAGGCGAGGGAATTCACCCCTCCACTTT
TRBV27,TRBJ1-4,NA,NA,CASSYGGSTNEKLFF,TGTGCCAGCAGTTACGGGGGGAGTACTAATGAAAAACTGTTTTTT
TRBV3-1/TRBV3-2,TRBJ2-3,TRBD2,NA,CASSQVTSGRAEDTQYF,TGTGCCAGCAGCCAAGTGACTAGCGGGAGGGCCGAGGATACGCAGTATTTT
TRBV19,TRBJ2-5,TRBD2,NA,CASSMRLAGGPIPMYQETQYF,TGTGCCAGTAGTATGAGGCTAGCGGGAGGCCCAATACCGATGTACCAAGAGACCCAGTACTTC
TRBV6-5,TRBJ2-7,TRBD1,NA,CASITGDKKGDEQYF,TGTGCCAGTATAACAGGGGACAAAAAAGGGGACGAGCAGTACTTC
TRBV2,TRBJ1-5,NA,NA,CASSGEGGEGQPQHF,TGTGCCAGCAGTGGCGAAGGGGGGGAGGGTCAGCCCCAGCATTTT
TRBV30,TRBJ2-7,TRBD2,NA,CAWRRFGGAYEQYF,TGTGCCTGGAGGAGGTTTGGGGGGGCCTACGAGCAGTACTTC
TRBV18,TRBJ1-2,TRBD1,NA,CASSPVDRESYGYTF,TGTGCCAGCTCACCAGTGGACAGGGAGTCCTATGGCTACACCTTC
TRBV25-1,TRBJ1-1,TRBD1,once,CASRGTGGHTEAFF,TGTGCCAGCAGGGGGACAGGGGGCCACACTGAAGCTTTCTTT
TRBV11-2,TRBJ2-7,NA,NA,CASSAGGLYEQYF,TGTGCCAGCTCGGCAGGTGGACTCTACGAGCAGTACTTC
TRBV11-2,TRBJ2-7,TRBD2,NA,CASSAGLAGSYEQYF,TGTGCCAGCAGCGCCGGACTAGCGGGGAGCTACGAGCAGTACTTC
TRBV4-1,TRBJ1-1,NA,NA,CASSQGFTGSGGEAFF,TGCGCCAGCAGCCAAGGCTTTACAGGGAGTGGAGGTGAAGCTTTCTTT
TRBV24-1,TRBJ1-4,NA,few,CATSDSSGGRGEKLFF,TGTGCCACCAGTGATTCCAGCGGGGGGAGGGGTGAAAAACTGTTTTTT
TRBV19,TRBJ2-1,TRBD2,few,CASSMGTSGSREQFF,TGTGCCAGTAGTATGGGGACTAGCGGGAGTCGTGAGCAGTTCTTC
TRBV5-4,TRBJ1-2,TRBD1,NA,CASSLERGHGGYTF,TGTGCCAGCAGCCTGGAGAGGGGGCACGGTGGCTACACCTTC
TRBV7-8,TRBJ1-4,NA,NA,CASSWTGATNEKLFF,TGTGCCAGCAGCTGGACCGGGGCAACTAATGAAAAACTGTTTTTT
TRBV30,TRBJ2-2,TRBD2,NA,CAWSKGLAGPNTGELFF,TGTGCCTGGAGCAAGGGACTAGCGGGGCCGAACACCGGGGAGCTGTTTTTT
TRBV5-6,TRBJ2-5,NA,NA,CASSRGLSQETQYF,TGTGCCAGCAGCCGCGGACTGTCGCAAGAGACCCAGTACTTC
TRBV5-6,TRBJ1-1,NA,NA,CASSLVTPADTEAFF,TGTGCCAGCAGCTTGGTAACCCCCGCGGACACTGAAGCTTTCTTT
TRBV19,TRBJ1-5,NA,few,CASSSEGRPHNQPQHF,TGTGCCAGTAGTAGTGAGGGCAGGCCCCACAATCAGCCCCAGCATTTT
TRBV9,TRBJ1-1,TRBD1,NA,CASSVALGGRDEAFF,TGTGCCAGCAGCGTAGCTTTAGGGGGCCGGGATGAAGCTTTCTTT
TRBV11-2,TRBJ2-2,TRBD2,NA,CASSSFKRGGTSQPGELFF,TGTGCCAGCAGCTCATTTAAAAGGGGGGGGACTAGCCAGCCCGGGGAGCTGTTTTTT
TRBV5-1,TRBJ1-3,NA,NA,CASSLDPGSGNTIYF,TGCGCCAGCAGCTTGGATCCGGGGTCTGGAAACACCATATATTTT